This TCR beta chain was captured in a study of cytomegalovirus exposure and HLA in healthy donors. This clone was counted between two and nine times. Its antigen remains unidentified. At one end, the junction sequence differs from germline, possibly due to a read error. Use of 60 Vbeta and 13 Jbeta primers characterized the PCR. The repertoire was sequenced with immunoSEQ multiplex PCR; TCRdb's copy has only in-frame clones and lacks some. The sample comprises about 200,000 clones, around 82% of which are singletons, and just under 3% rests with the top ten. CDR1 is SGHRS and CDR2 is YFSETQ in the germline V gene. The CDR3 is made up of 17 amino acids. Study-level results: CMV serostatus was the only recorded immune exposure for donors. Presence/absence analyses assumed roughly uniform sequencing depth across donors, which may not hold.

Material for sequencing was PBMCs. This TCR came from a woman in her twenties or thirties in good health and CMV-seronegative. The chain joins TRBV5-1 to TRBJ2-7; 14 nucleotides agree with TRBD2. CDR3: CASSLGLAGGASSEQYF. CDR3 nucleotide sequence: TGCGCCAGCAGCTTGGGACTAGCGGGAGGGGCTTCCTCCGAGCAGTACTTC.